The next 26 T cell receptor beta chains were all read from a single sample in a study of T-cell memory formation after mild COVID-19. TCRdb re-called the 5' RACE reads through MiXCR, storing one row per CDR3 protein. The table shows 120,000 to 150,000 distinct CDR3 sequences, with under 25% occurring only once. The sequenced sample was PBMCs or a T cell subset sorted from them (not recorded which). These receptors were taken from an adult woman who had mild COVID-19 (a few samples of this study predate the infection). Cell type and time point are not known.

This clonotype has ten or more counts. This sequence joins TRBV7-9 and TRBJ2-7, with D perhaps assigned TRBD1 or TRBD2 (5 bases each). Germline V gene sequence: CDR1 SEHNR, CDR2 FQNEAQ (reference sequence). Between the trimmed V and J ends, which lost 1 base and 3 bases, there was a span of 7 bases. CDR3 length equals 13 residues. The CDR3 DNA reads as TGTGCCAGCAGCTTAGTTGGGGGCTACGAGCAGTACTTC. This codes for CASSLVGGYEQYF. Supplemented by reference TRBV7-9 and TRBJ2-7, the full variable domain reads DTGVSQNPRHKITKRGQNVTFRCDPISEHNRLYWYRQTLGQGPEFLTYFQNEAQLEKSRLLSDRFSAERPKGSFSTLEIQRTEQGDSAMYLCASSLVGGYEQYFGPGTRLTVT.

V usage is TRBV5-4 and J usage is TRBJ2-1; TRBD2 is a possible D gene (6 bases). CDR3 length: 13 residues. Per the germline V gene, CDR1 is SGHNT and CDR2 is YYREEE (reference sequence). V gave up 4 bases and J gave up 6 bases, with 11 bases separating them. CDR3 nucleotide sequence: TGTGCCAGCAGCAAGGGACTTCCCAATGAGCAGTTCTTC. The encoded protein is CASSKGLPNEQFF.

The chain links TRBV20-1 to TRBJ1-6; possible D gene TRBD1, 6 bases. Germline-derived CDR1 and CDR2 are DFQATT and SNEGSKA (reference sequence). CDR3 length: 16 residues. V dropped 0 bases and J dropped 9 bases, with 18 bases sitting between them. The CDR3 DNA is TGCAGTGCTAGAGATGCGGGGTACAGGGTTCGTTCACCCCTCCACTTT. Encoded protein: CSARDAGYRVRSPLHF.

As to this clonotype: The limits of the CDR3 on the DNA are not certain, so only TCRdb's listed CDR3 is given. This rearrangement joins TRBV21-1 to TRBJ2-7; TRBD2 was called by the table and not checked on the DNA. TRBV21-1 is an annotated pseudogene. The CDR3 extends over 16 residues, inclusive of both ends. CDR3 amino acids: CASTQRVGSGSYEQYF.

Only a few counts were recorded for this clonotype. The chain joins TRBV5-1 to TRBJ2-3; 7 bases are shared with TRBD1. This CDR3 has 15 residues. V gave up 2 bases and J gave up 2 bases; unmatched junction bases: 5. Germline V gene data show CDR1 as SGHRS and CDR2 as YFSETQ. The CDR3 reads CASSLGGMNTDTQYF. DNA of the CDR3: TGCGCCAGCAGCTTAGGGGGCATGAACACAGATACGCAGTATTTT.

A few counts support this clonotype. V gene TRBV18 combines with J gene TRBJ2-7; D is uncertain. Per germline, CDR1 KGHSH and CDR2 LQKENI. Trimming removed 3 bases at V and 2 bases at J, with 8 bases between. This CDR3 contains 13 residues. The CDR3 reads CASSPQSPYEQYF. The CDR3 coding sequence is TGTGCCAGCTCACCTCAGAGTCCCTACGAGCAGTACTTC. Based on the CDR3 plus reference TRBV18 and TRBJ2-7, the full variable domain is NAGVMQNPRHLVRRRGQEARLRCSPMKGHSHVYWYRQLPEEGLKFMVYLQKENIIDESGMPKERFSAEFPKEGPSILRIQQVVRGDSAAYFCASSPQSPYEQYFGPGTRLTVT.

CDR3 nucleotide sequence: TGTGCCAGCAGCTTAGTTATGGAGGCTGGCACAGATACGCAGTATTTT. This sequence encodes CASSLVMEAGTDTQYF. V gene TRBV7-9 combines with J gene TRBJ2-3, with D possibly being TRBD2 (5 bases). CDR3 length: 16 amino acids. The V gene lost 1 base and the J gene lost 1 base, with 12 bases spanning the gap. Germline CDR1 reads SEHNR; CDR2 reads FQNEAQ (reference sequence).

This sequence joins TRBV5-1 and TRBJ1-1; 7 bases are shared with TRBD1. The trim removed 4 bases at V and 5 bases at J, leaving 2 bases unmatched. The CDR3 loop spans 12 amino acids. The V gene's germline CDR1 is SGHRS and CDR2 YFSETQ. DNA of the CDR3: TGCGCCAGCAGCCCACAGGGGACTGAAGCTTTCTTT. Its protein is CASSPQGTEAFF.

This sequence joins TRBV7-2 and TRBJ2-1; 8 bases agree with TRBD2. Germline V gene data show CDR1 as SGHTA and CDR2 as FQGNSA. V dropped 5 bases and J dropped 9; count of bases not matched to a gene: 9. This CDR3 is built from 14 residues. For the CDR3, the DNA is TGTGCCAGCAGCGTCGGGGGGGCCTGGGGTGAGCAGTTCTTC. Amino acid sequence: CASSVGGAWGEQFF. Drawing the rest from reference TRBV7-2 and TRBJ2-1, the complete variable domain is GAGVSQSPSNKVTEKGKDVELRCDPISGHTALYWYRQSLGQGLEFLIYFQGNSAPDKSGLPSDRFSAERTGGSVSTLTIQRTQQEDSAVYLCASSVGGAWGEQFFGPGTRLTVL.

This CDR3 reads CASSNRGRSDTQYF. CDR3 sequence (DNA): TGTGCCAGCAGCAACAGGGGGAGATCAGATACGCAGTATTTT. The chain recombines TRBV3-1 with TRBJ2-3; 8 positions agree with TRBD1. V was clipped by 5 bases and J by 4 bases; unmatched bases: 5. This CDR3 spans 14 amino acids. Germline V gene data show CDR1 as LGHDT and CDR2 as YNNKEL (reference sequence).

In its sample, this clonotype was seen once. CDR3 sequence reads: CASSARGPAEAFF. Written as DNA, the CDR3 is TGTGCCAGCAGCGCCAGGGGGCCAGCTGAAGCTTTCTTT. V gene TRBV7-6 combines with J gene TRBJ1-1; 8 bases map to TRBD1. The CDR3 length is 13 residues. J was trimmed by 6 bases and V by 5 bases; bases with no gene match: 5. The germline CDR1 and CDR2 sequences are SGHVS and FNYEAQ.

The chain uses TRBV20-1 and TRBJ2-7; D is perhaps TRBD2 (5 bases). The CDR3 has 16 amino acids. Trimming removed 0 bases from V and 0 bases from J, with 15 bases in between. The germline V gene has CDR1 DFQATT and CDR2 SNEGSKA (reference sequence). This CDR3 is CSARDPAGLLSYEQYF. The CDR3, as DNA: TGCAGTGCTAGAGATCCTGCCGGACTCCTCTCCTACGAGCAGTACTTC.

The chain recombines TRBV7-3 with TRBJ2-3; 8 nucleotides align to TRBD2. J lost 6 bases, V lost 2 bases, and 7 bases had no gene match. Germline-derived CDR1 and CDR2 are SGHTA and FQGTGA. There are 15 residues in the CDR3. The CDR3, as DNA: TGTGCCAGCAGCTTAGCGGGAGGTTTCGGGGATACGCAGTATTTT. It translates to CASSLAGGFGDTQYF.

Only a few counts were recorded for this clonotype. The genes are TRBV12-3 or TRBV12-4 and TRBJ2-2, with TRBD1 identical over 8 bases. V lost 3 bases, J lost 4 bases, and 4 bases stayed unmatched. This CDR3 comprises 15 residues. CDR3 DNA sequence: TGTGCCAGCAGTTTGGACAGGGTCGGCACCGGGGAGCTGTTTTTT. Protein sequence: CASSLDRVGTGELFF.

The chain links TRBV18 to TRBJ2-5, with TRBD2 matching 9 bases. This CDR3 is 15 amino acids long. V gave up 1 base and J gave up 5 bases; unmatched junction bases: 5. Germline CDR1 reads KGHSH; CDR2 reads LQKENI. CDR3 amino acids: CASSPRLAEGETQYF. The CDR3 DNA is TGTGCCAGCTCACCACGACTAGCGGAGGGGGAGACCCAGTACTTC.

This chain joins TRBV6-2 or TRBV6-3 and TRBJ2-7; D remains unclear. Trimming pared 6 bases from V and 4 bases from J, leaving 19 bases between. Germline CDR1 MNHEY, CDR2 SVGEGT. This CDR3 region has 15 residues. The CDR3 region has the DNA TGTGCCAGCAGCTATCTCCGGACCCTACTTTACGAGCAGTACTTC. Translation gives CASSYLRTLLYEQYF.

In its sample, this clonotype was seen a few times. The chain has TRBV7-9 and TRBJ1-6; TRBD1 matches at 8 bases. There are 15 residues in the CDR3. V lost 2 bases and J lost 9; bases outside the gene matches: 6. Germline V gives CDR1 SEHNR, CDR2 FQNEAQ (reference sequence). CDR3 sequence (DNA): TGTGCCAGCAGCTTACAGGACAGGGCTTCTTCACCCCTCCACTTT. Amino acids: CASSLQDRASSPLHF.

This clonotype showed up just a few times. In nucleotides, the CDR3 is TGTGCCAGCAGCGAGGAAGGACTAGCGGGAGGGACCTCCTACAATGAGCAGTTCTTC. It is translated as CASSEEGLAGGTSYNEQFF. V gene TRBV7-8 combines with J gene TRBJ2-1; 15 bases are shared with TRBD2. The V and J ends lost 5 bases and 0 bases, in that order; junction bases with no gene match: 8. Germline V gives CDR1 SGHVS, CDR2 FQNEAQ. This CDR3 has 19 residues. Filled out from reference TRBV7-8 and TRBJ2-1, the complete variable domain reads GAGVSQSPRYKVAKRGQDVALRCDPISGHVSLFWYQQALGQGPEFLTYFQNEAQLDKSGLPSDRFFAERPEGSVSTLKIQRTQQEDSAVYLCASSEEGLAGGTSYNEQFFGPGTRLTVL.

The chain combines TRBV29-1 with TRBJ2-5; no clear D gene. CDR1 and CDR2 (germline): SQVTM, ANQGSEA. The CDR3 has 13 residues. V gave up 6 bases and J gave up 5 bases, with 16 bases separating them. The CDR3 sequence: CSVRLVFGETQYF. The CDR3, as DNA: TGCAGCGTGAGGCTCGTCTTTGGTGAGACCCAGTACTTC. The full variable domain, its missing parts supplied by reference TRBV29-1 and TRBJ2-5, is SAVISQKPSRDICQRGTSLTIQCQVDSQVTMMFWYRQQPGQSLTLIATANQGSEATYESGFVIDKFPISRPNLTFSTLTVSNMSPEDSSIYLCSVRLVFGETQYFGPGTRLLVL.

The chain uses TRBV15 and TRBJ2-5, with D possibly matching TRBD1 (5 bases). With 0 bases removed from V and 1 base from J, the gap between germline ends came to 9 bases. This CDR3 comprises 15 residues. Germline loops: CDR1 LNHNV, CDR2 YYDKDF (reference sequence). CDR3 nucleotides: TGTGCCACCAGCAGAGATGGTAGGGGCCAAGAGACCCAGTACTTC. It translates to CATSRDGRGQETQYF. Full variable domain (missing parts from reference TRBV15 and TRBJ2-5): DAMVIQNPRYQVTQFGKPVTLSCSQTLNHNVMYWYQQKSSQAPKLLFHYYDKDFNNEADTPDNFQSRRPNTSFCFLDIRSPGLGDTAMYLCATSRDGRGQETQYFGPGTRLLVL.

The J gene is TRBJ2-3, the V gene TRBV7-2, with 10 bases fitting TRBD2. The J segment lost 2 bases and the V segment lost 3 bases, leaving 11 bases of the junction unmatched. The CDR3 spans 18 residues. Germline V gives CDR1 SGHTA, CDR2 FQGNSA. CDR3 in DNA: TGTGCCAGCAGCTTCTTGTCTCGACTAGCGGGCATCACAGATACGCAGTATTTT. It specifies CASSFLSRLAGITDTQYF.

V usage is TRBV7-2 and J usage is TRBJ1-4; D not resolved. This CDR3 has 14 residues. V was cut by 5 bases and J by 10 bases, with 17 bases left in between. From germline, CDR1 is SGHTA and CDR2 FQGNSA. The CDR3 sequence: CASSINMAVGKLFF. The CDR3, as DNA: TGTGCCAGCAGCATCAACATGGCTGTCGGAAAACTGTTTTTT.

The V gene is TRBV12-3 or TRBV12-4, the J gene TRBJ2-1; D might be TRBD1 (5 bases). Trimming removed 3 bases at V and 10 bases at J, with 19 bases between. The CDR3 has 15 amino acids. The CDR3 sequence: CASSLIGFLSGEQFF. Here the CDR3 DNA reads TGTGCCAGCAGTTTGATCGGTTTCCTATCAGGGGAGCAGTTCTTC.

By frequency in the sample, this clonotype is medium-sized (0.01 to 0.1%). CDR3 sequence reads: CASSARLGGDGELFF. The DNA of the CDR3 is TGTGCCAGCAGCGCCCGACTAGGAGGGGACGGGGAGCTGTTTTTT. V is TRBV7-2 and J is TRBJ2-2, with D perhaps TRBD2 (6 bases). The CDR3 consists of 15 residues. CDR1 is SGHTA, CDR2 FQGNSA, per germline. V was shortened by 5 bases and J by 7 bases, with 17 bases between the two germline ends.

V and J are TRBV3-1 and TRBJ1-1, with TRBD1 matching over 8 bases. Germline V gives CDR1 LGHDT, CDR2 YNNKEL (reference sequence). V shed 3 bases and J 0 bases; nucleotides not matched to a gene: 9. This CDR3 has 17 residues. The CDR3 region has the DNA TGTGCCAGCAGCCAGGGTAATGGACAGGGCATGAACACTGAAGCTTTCTTT. Its translation is CASSQGNGQGMNTEAFF.

The chain joins TRBV12-3 or TRBV12-4 to TRBJ2-1; the D gene is possibly TRBD2 (6 bases). The CDR3 spans 13 residues. V shed 6 bases and J shed 7 bases, with 13 bases lying between them. CDR3 DNA: TGTGCCAGCAGCCGACTAGTTCGGAATGAGCAGTTCTTC. Encoded protein: CASSRLVRNEQFF.